This T cell receptor (beta chain) originates from a study of blood T cell repertoires in COVID-19. Looking at the study overall: The cDNA or gDNA used as material had been derived from T cells, B-cell-depleted T cells, or PBMCs.

This CDR3 is built from 17 residues. Germline assignment: CDR1 SNHLY and CDR2 FYNNEI. Trimming removed 6 bases at V and 1 base at J, with 19 bases between. Generated by immunoSEQ multiplex PCR, the TCRdb table keeps only in-frame clones and is missing some. This table holds tens of thousands of clones, roughly 89% found once. This clonotype originated in a man aged 70-80 years with active or convalescent COVID-19. Material for sequencing was peripheral blood. This sequence joins TRBV2 and TRBJ1-5, with D maybe TRBD1 (5 bases). CDR3 protein: CASSESRGYRSNQPQHF. CDR3 nucleotides: TGTGCCAGCAGCGAGTCTCGGGGGTACCGGAGCAATCAGCCCCAGCATTTT.